This T cell receptor (beta chain) was retrieved from a study of blood T cell repertoires in COVID-19 (dated by TCRdb to 2020 to 2022). Context from the whole study: Samples from collaborators originated in the United States, Italy and Spain and spanned both the acute and convalescent phases of COVID-19. Subjects who had been exposed to COVID-19, were actively infected with it, or had recovered from it provided the deeply sampled blood TCRbeta repertoires that made up the dataset. The material from the prospective study consisted of cDNA or gDNA derived from T cells, B-cell-depleted T cells, or PBMCs. The samples were drawn from two sources: the first 160 participants of the ongoing ImmuneRACE study, and over 950 subjects contributed by 6 global collaborators. The repertoires were made available in a free public database intended to serve as a resource for research on the immune response to SARS-CoV-2. Where available, HLA class I and class II types were taken from metadata supplied by the sample provider and were not determined by assay-based typing. A de-identified subject ID, COVID-19 status, age in years and sex were almost always included in the sample metadata. Study-level results and caveats: The amount of clinical and demographic metadata varied by source and participant and was provided uncurated.

Participants in the prospective study were aged 18 to 89 years, lived in 20 to 25 United States geographic areas, and enrolled through a virtual design. In the prospective study, participants were assigned to cohorts based on the clinical history participants reported in a screening survey and a study questionnaire. Recovered participants in ImmuneRACE Cohort 3 were defined by two consecutive negative NP/OP PCR tests, clearance by a healthcare professional, or resolution of symptoms. Mobile phlebotomists in the prospective study collected whole blood, serum and a nasopharyngeal or oropharyngeal swab from every participant. Over a roughly 2-month period, participants in the prospective study had the option of providing additional blood draws and questionnaires. Before DNA extraction, blood samples from the prospective study were shipped at room temperature or frozen. V and J are truncated by 5 bases and 4 bases respectively, leaving an intervening sequence of 11 bases. The germline V gene (reference sequence) yields SGHAT for CDR1 and FQDESV for CDR2. The CDR3 runs 14 residues from the cysteine to the phenylalanine. Of the read, only the CDR3 DNA is kept; its 42 bases are in frame from base 1.

TCRbeta CDR3 regions were amplified from genomic DNA by means of the immunoSEQ Assay, a bias-controlled multiplex PCR. Under the source paper's analysis protocol: The number of nucleated cells in each sample was estimated by amplification of reference gene primers within the assay. Sequence reads were collapsed and filtered to measure the absolute abundance of every unique TCRbeta CDR3 rearrangement. Productive Simpson clonality was computed per sample as the square root of Simpson's diversity index over productive rearrangements. TCRdb obtained this table from immuneACCESS and retained in-frame rearrangements with V and J assigned. These tables miss some clones; where compared with another copy, unresolved V genes account for less than half of the shortfall, and the remainder is unexplained. From that table come the V and J calls and clone size; the DNA was used to work out D and trimming. In this sample the table shows 250,000 or so clones, approximately 86% of which occur a single time. The ten biggest clones cover over 2% of the sample.

On this clone itself: What antigen it recognizes has not been identified. No per-base quality is available; no much larger clone lies one base away.

The chain is made from TRBV11-1 and TRBJ2-2, with TRBD2 as a weak D call on 5 bases. This TCR came from a woman under 30 who had recovered from COVID-19. Sequencing used PBMCs or T cells enriched from blood (not recorded which). The CDR3: CASSRRFGTGELFF. The DNA reads TGTGCCAGCAGCAGGAGGTTCGGCACCGGGGAGCTGTTTTTT.